The T cell receptor (beta chain) under discussion was sequenced for a study of T and B cells in COVID-19 patients. This clonotype counts as medium-sized (0.01 to 0.1%). Its cognate antigen is unknown. From blood, roughly 240-550 ng of genomic DNA served as TRB template. BIOMED2 TRB-A/B primer pools were used in multiplex TRB PCR. From the multiplex PCR reads, TCRdb called clonotypes with MiXCR, one entry per CDR3 protein. The sample has around 5,200 distinct CDR3 sequences, roughly 21% seen once. V lost 6 bases and J lost 5; bases outside the gene matches: 9. CDR1 is LNHDA and CDR2 is SQIVND in the germline V gene (reference sequence). The CDR3 runs 16 residues. Whole-study results and caveats: In COVID-19 patients, T cell receptor beta variable and joining gene use was reportedly strongly skewed.

Sample: blood. The receptor was isolated from a human donor who had recovered from COVID-19. This chain links TRBV19 with TRBJ2-2; 10 positions match TRBD2. CDR3 in amino acids: CASSELPSGSTGELFF. CDR3 DNA: TGTGCCAGTAGCGAGTTGCCTAGCGGGAGTACCGGGGAGCTGTTTTTT.